The clone carrying this T cell receptor beta chain was found a few times. The sample is drawn from a study of PD-L1 blockade in urothelial cancer. Across the study: Typically, measured as a median, blood samples had approximately 130,000 T cells.

Assay used: immunoSEQ multiplex PCR; TCRdb lists only in-frame clones, some missing. The profile shows tens of thousands of clones, more than 70% of them singletons. The germline V gene has CDR1 MGHDK and CDR2 SYGVNS. The length of the CDR3 is 16 residues. Trimming stripped 6 bases from V and 9 bases from J, with 21 bases between. As for time point: pretreatment peripheral blood. The patients had locally advanced or metastatic urothelial carcinoma. The V and J genes are TRBV25-1 and TRBJ1-6, with D possibly TRBD1 on 5 matching bases. The specimen comprised PBMCs, sampled around atezolizumab (anti-PD-L1) treatment. The sequence was obtained from a man aged 55 to 69 with urothelial cancer. As DNA, the CDR3 is TGTGCCAGCAGCCTGGGACGGGGACTTAGTACTTCACCCCTCCACTTT. Its protein is CASSLGRGLSTSPLHF. Drawing the rest from reference TRBV25-1 and TRBJ1-6, the complete variable domain is EADIYQTPRYLVIGTGKKITLECSQTMGHDKMYWYQQDPGMELHLIHYSYGVNSTEKGDLSSESTVSRIRTEHFPLTLESARPSHTSQYLCASSLGRGLSTSPLHFGNGTRLTVT.